The clone carrying this TCR beta chain was counted a few times. What it binds is not known. The sample originates from a study of blood T cells in healthy people across ages. Findings and caveats of the study: In long-lived donors, naive CD4+ cell counts and diversity exceeded those of aged donors.

Individuals who donated were healthy Caucasians from Russia aged about 6 to 100. Researchers report isolating at least 6 million PBMCs per sample. Then a second PCR, running about 6 to 11 cycles, was carried out with a sample-barcoded 5' primer and a J-beta primer mix. A tag from a template-switch adaptor with 12 random nucleotides marked each cDNA molecule. TCRdb reprocessed the 5' RACE reads via MiXCR and lists one record per CDR3 protein. The sample consists of more than 650,000 distinct CDR3 sequences, roughly 50% of them appearing once. Trimming cost V 0 bases and J 2 bases, with 10 bases left between them. Germline CDR1 SGHRS, CDR2 YFSETQ. The CDR3 consists of 15 residues.

J is TRBJ2-3 and V is TRBV5-1; the D is unclear. Sequenced sample: blood. The receptor was isolated from a man at least 80 years old in good health. In DNA form, the CDR3 reads TGCGCCAGCAGCTTGGGCTCGCGTCCCACAGATACGCAGTATTTT. This translates into CASSLGSRPTDTQYF.